This paragraph reports one TCR beta chain. Its matching antigen is unknown. The sample belongs to a study of CD8 T cells in Susac syndrome. Overall study: Blood was drawn from patients with Susac syndrome. At that point, they were therapy-naive, on corticosteroids, or on intravenous immunoglobulin alone. Study-wide results and caveats: The CD4+ T cell repertoire of patients with Susac syndrome showed no detectable clonal expansion.

Random hexamers were used to reverse transcribe the RNA input (about 0.5 to 1 ug). Amplification of TCR beta CDR3 used immunoSEQ multiplex PCR across 54 Vbeta and 13 Jbeta. TCRdb analysed the immunoSEQ multiplex PCR reads with MiXCR anew, one entry per CDR3 protein. The top ten clones hold 0.099% of a sample with about 180,000 distinct CDR3 sequences, 90% to 95% of them seen once. Germline lookup yields CDR1 SGHRS and CDR2 YFSETQ. The CDR3 extends over 15 amino acids. V lost 0 bases and J lost 9, with 13 bases in between. This sequence was found in a human donor with Susac syndrome. Source material: CD4+ T cells from PBMCs. The chain links TRBV5-1 to TRBJ1-6; D not certain. For the CDR3, the DNA is TGCGCCAGCAGCTTGGGACCTCACAAAGGTTCACCCCTCCACTTT. It yields the protein CASSLGPHKGSPLHF.